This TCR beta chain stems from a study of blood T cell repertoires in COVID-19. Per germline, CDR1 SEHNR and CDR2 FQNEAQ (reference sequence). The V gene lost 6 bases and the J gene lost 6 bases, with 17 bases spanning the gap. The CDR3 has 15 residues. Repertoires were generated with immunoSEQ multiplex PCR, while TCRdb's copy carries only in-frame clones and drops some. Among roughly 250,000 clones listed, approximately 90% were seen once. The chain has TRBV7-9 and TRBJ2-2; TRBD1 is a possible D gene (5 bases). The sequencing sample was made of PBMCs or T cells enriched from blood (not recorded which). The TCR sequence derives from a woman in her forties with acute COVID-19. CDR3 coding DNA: TGTGCCAGCAGGCCGCAGGGATACTTGCCCGGGGAGCTGTTTTTT. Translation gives CASRPQGYLPGELFF.